This T cell receptor beta chain was retrieved from a study of blood T cell repertoires in COVID-19. Study-wide context: Sources were T cells, B-cell-depleted T cells, or PBMCs; the material itself was cDNA or gDNA.

CDR3 length: 12 amino acids. CDR1 SGDLS and CDR2 YYNGEE come from the germline V gene. The ends lost 4 bases at V and 11 bases at J; junction bases unmatched: 6. Original processing notes: From reference gene primer amplification, estimates of nucleated cell counts were derived. Libraries were prepared by immunoSEQ multiplex PCR; TCRdb keeps only in-frame clonotypes and omits some of them. Clone size and V and J calls were adopted from that table, with D and trimming inferred from the DNA. The sample records a few hundred thousand clones, around four fifths being singletons. Those enrolled, adults aged roughly 18 to 90 years, came from fewer than 25 US areas. Cohort placement rested on clinical history that participants reported themselves.

The TCR was taken from a man aged 25 to 40 with acute COVID-19. This rearrangement joins TRBV9 to TRBJ2-3, with TRBD2 identical over 8 bases. The sequenced sample consisted of PBMCs or T cells enriched from blood (not recorded which). CDR3 coding DNA: TGTGCCAGCAGCCGGAGCGGGGGTTGGCAGTATTTT. Protein sequence: CASSRSGGWQYF.